These T cell receptor beta chains were read from a single sample in a study of beta chain features in type 1 diabetes. The method was immunoSEQ multiplex PCR; TCRdb's version includes in-frame clones alone and lacks a portion of them. The table has 120,000 to 150,000 clones, over 9.5% seen once. Sequenced sample: naive CD4+ T cells from blood. These receptors were taken from a man between 18 and 35 years old in good health. Both conserved end residues are part of each CDR3. The D gene is left open where the match is weak. Only some rows state a clone size, as once, few, many or a class for expanded clones.

v_gene	d_gene	abundance	j_gene	CDR3nt	CDR3aa
TRBV30	-	-	TRBJ2-3	TGTGCCGGTGACTCACAACGGGTCACAGATACGCAGTATTTT	CAGDSQRVTDTQYF
TRBV11-3	-	once	TRBJ2-1	TGTGCCAGCAGCCCCGACACCGCTTTGGGCTACAATGAGCAGTTCTTC	CASSPDTALGYNEQFF
TRBV19	TRBD1	few	TRBJ1-6	TGTGCCAGTAATAAGGAGGTTTGGACAGGGGGATCACCCCTCCACTTT	CASNKEVWTGGSPLHF
TRBV5-1	-	few	TRBJ2-3	TGCGCCAGCAGCTTGGGTCAGGTTTATCTAGCGATCGGTGGCACAGATACGCAGTATTTT	CASSLGQVYLAIGGTDTQYF
TRBV7-2	-	-	TRBJ1-5	TGTGCCAGCAGTCCCGGGAATGGCAATCAGCCCCAGCATTTT	CASSPGNGNQPQHF
TRBV9	TRBD2	-	TRBJ2-3	TGTGCCAGCAGCAACGGACTAGCCTCAGATACGCAGTATTTT	CASSNGLASDTQYF
TRBV18	-	-	TRBJ2-5	TGTGCCAGCACCGGGGGGACACACCAAGAGACCCAGTACTTC	CASTGGTHQETQYF
TRBV7-2	TRBD2	-	TRBJ2-5	TGTGCCAGCAGCGACCCCCGACTAGCGGGGGATATCCAAGAGACCCAGTACTTC	CASSDPRLAGDIQETQYF
TRBV9	TRBD1	few	TRBJ1-5	TGTGCCTCCCCGGACAGGGGATGGAATCAGCCCCAGCATTTT	CASPDRGWNQPQHF
TRBV11-2	TRBD2	few	TRBJ2-3	TGTGCCAGCAGCCTACTAGCGGGGGGCTTCTATAGCACAGATACGCAGTATTTT	CASSLLAGGFYSTDTQYF
TRBV18	TRBD1	-	TRBJ2-7	TGTGCCAGCTCACCTATGGACAGGGGGGGCTACGAGCAGTACTTC	CASSPMDRGGYEQYF
TRBV28	-	-	TRBJ1-4	TGTGCCAGCATGGAAGGGGGAAGGAAAGAAAAACTGTTTTTT	CASMEGGRKEKLFF
TRBV5-1	TRBD2	few	TRBJ2-7	TGCGCCAGCAGCTTCCTTAGCGGGGGGGCCCGATACGAGCAGTACTTC	CASSFLSGGARYEQYF
TRBV5-1	TRBD1	-	TRBJ1-5	TGCGCCAGCAGCCTGGGGACAGGGAATCAGCCCCAGCATTTT	CASSLGTGNQPQHF
TRBV27	-	-	TRBJ2-3	TGTGCCAGCAGTTTGGACACCCTTCGCGCAGATACGCAGTATTTT	CASSLDTLRADTQYF
TRBV27	-	few	TRBJ1-2	TGTGCCAGCAGCCCCGTCGGTTACAACTATGGCTACACCTTC	CASSPVGYNYGYTF
TRBV7-8	-	-	TRBJ1-6	TGTGCCAGCAGCTTAGTGGACAGCAATTCACCCCTCCACTTT	CASSLVDSNSPLHF
TRBV11-2	-	-	TRBJ1-6	TGTGCCAGCAGCTTACCGGTCAGGCCTTCACCCCTCCACTTT	CASSLPVRPSPLHF
TRBV2	TRBD2	-	TRBJ2-1	TGTGCCAGCAGGGCAACTAGCGGGGAGCCCTACAATGAGCAGTTCTTC	CASRATSGEPYNEQFF
TRBV7-3	TRBD1	-	TRBJ2-2	TGTGCCAGCGGACGACAGGGATCGGCCGGGGAGCTGTTTTTT	CASGRQGSAGELFF
TRBV28	-	-	TRBJ2-3	TGTGCCAGTCAGCAGGGGGGAGGAACAGATACGCAGTATTTT	CASQQGGGTDTQYF
TRBV30	-	-	TRBJ1-6	TGTGCCTGCTCAGGGTACTATAATTCACCCCTCCACTTT	CACSGYYNSPLHF
TRBV7-7	TRBD2	few	TRBJ2-2	TGTGCCAGCAGCCTAGGGACTAGAACCGGGGAGCTGTTTTTT	CASSLGTRTGELFF
TRBV5-6	-	-	TRBJ2-2	TGTGCCAGCAGCTTGGTACAACGGGTGAACACCGGGGAGCTGTTTTTT	CASSLVQRVNTGELFF
TRBV5-4	TRBD2	few	TRBJ2-7	TGTGCCAGCAGCTTACCGGGGGGGTCCTACGAGCAGTACTTC	CASSLPGGSYEQYF
TRBV9	-	few	TRBJ2-3	TGTGCCAGCAGCCCAATGAGAGATACGCAGTATTTT	CASSPMRDTQYF
TRBV21-1	-	few	TRBJ1-6	TGTGCCAGCAGCAAAGGGCAGGCGAAGAATTCACCCCTCCACTTT	CASSKGQAKNSPLHF
TRBV4-2	TRBD1	few	TRBJ2-3	TGTGCCAGCAGCCAATTGACAGGGGCAGATACGCAGTATTTT	CASSQLTGADTQYF
TRBV6-1	TRBD1	-	TRBJ1-5	TGTGCCAGCGGACAGGGGGCGCTTCTGCAGCCCCAGCATTTT	CASGQGALLQPQHF
TRBV6-6	-	few	TRBJ2-3	TGTGCCAGCAGCCCATCGGGAGATACGCAGTATTTT	CASSPSGDTQYF